These T cell receptor beta chains were read from a single sample in a study of CD8 T cells in ankylosing spondylitis. TCRdb reanalysed the 5' RACE reads using MiXCR and keeps one entry per CDR3 protein. The sample yields fewer than 400,000 distinct CDR3 sequences, 20% to 25% seen once. Sequenced input: blood, either unsorted or a sorted T cell fraction (not recorded which). These TCRs come from a male donor with ankylosing spondylitis. CDR3s include the opening cysteine and the closing phenylalanine or tryptophan. The D gene is left open where the match is weak. Clone size is given for some rows only: seen once, a few or many times, or a class if the clone is expanded.

j_call clone_size v_call d_call cdr3_aa cdr3_nt
TRBJ2-7 NA TRBV6-2/TRBV6-3 TRBD2 CARRSGRAAYEQYF TGTGCCAGACGAAGCGGGAGGGCCGCCTACGAGCAGTACTTC
TRBJ2-7 few TRBV28 NA CASSLNTRGRIF TGTGCCAGCAGTTTAAATACTAGGGGACGGATATTC
TRBJ2-4 NA TRBV18 TRBD2 CASSPSPGRAGGYIQYF TGTGCCAGCTCCCCCTCCCCCGGGAGGGCCGGGGGGTACATTCAGTACTTC
TRBJ1-5 few TRBV28 NA CASSSIQLSNQPQHF TGTGCCAGCAGTTCTATACAGCTTAGCAATCAGCCCCAGCATTTT
TRBJ2-7 NA TRBV20-1 NA CSAHRTYEQYF TGCAGTGCTCACAGGACGTACGAGCAGTACTTC
TRBJ2-1 few TRBV24-1 NA CATSGPSAPTYNEQFF TGTGCCACCAGTGGGCCGAGCGCGCCGACCTACAATGAGCAGTTCTTC
TRBJ2-1 NA TRBV5-1 NA CASSLVYRILSYNEQFF TGCGCCAGCAGCTTGGTTTATCGGATTCTGAGCTACAATGAGCAGTTCTTC
TRBJ1-1 few TRBV24-1 NA CATRGEGTEAFF TGTGCCACCCGGGGGGAGGGGACTGAAGCTTTCTTT
TRBJ1-4 NA TRBV5-6 NA CASSPRTATTNEKLFF TGTGCCAGCAGCCCTCGGACAGCCACAACTAATGAAAAACTGTTTTTT
TRBJ2-1 NA TRBV20-1 NA CSARDPVASSEQFF TGCAGTGCTAGAGATCCTGTGGCTAGCAGTGAGCAGTTCTTC
TRBJ1-2 few TRBV4-1 TRBD1 CASSRDRVFNYGYTF TGCGCCAGCAGCCGGGACAGGGTCTTTAACTATGGCTACACCTTC
TRBJ2-3 few TRBV4-1 NA CASSQENRVGDTQYF TGCGCCAGCAGCCAAGAAAACAGGGTGGGAGATACGCAGTATTTT
TRBJ2-3 NA TRBV20-1 TRBD2 CSAPIAGEDTQYF TGCAGTGCCCCTATTGCGGGGGAGGATACGCAGTATTTT
TRBJ2-3 NA TRBV7-3 NA CASSLGGAGTLTTDTQYF TGTGCCAGCAGCTTAGGGGGCGCGGGGACTCTTACCACAGATACGCAGTATTTT